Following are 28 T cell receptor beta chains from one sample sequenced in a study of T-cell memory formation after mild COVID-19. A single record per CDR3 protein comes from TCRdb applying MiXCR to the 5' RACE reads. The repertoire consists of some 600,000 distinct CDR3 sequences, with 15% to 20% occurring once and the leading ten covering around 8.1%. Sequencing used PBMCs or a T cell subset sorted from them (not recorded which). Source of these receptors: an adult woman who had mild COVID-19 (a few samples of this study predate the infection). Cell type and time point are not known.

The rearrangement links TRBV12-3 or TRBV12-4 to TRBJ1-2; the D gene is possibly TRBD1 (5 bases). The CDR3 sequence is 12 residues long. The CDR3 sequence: CASGTLNYGYTF. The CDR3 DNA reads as TGTGCGTCTGGGACTCTTAACTATGGCTACACCTTC.

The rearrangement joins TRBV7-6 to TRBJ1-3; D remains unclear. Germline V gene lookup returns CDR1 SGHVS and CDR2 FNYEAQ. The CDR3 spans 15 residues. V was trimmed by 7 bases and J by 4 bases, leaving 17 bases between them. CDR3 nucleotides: TGTGCCAGCACTTCCAGGTCGGGTCCAGGAAACACCATATATTTT. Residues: CASTSRSGPGNTIYF.

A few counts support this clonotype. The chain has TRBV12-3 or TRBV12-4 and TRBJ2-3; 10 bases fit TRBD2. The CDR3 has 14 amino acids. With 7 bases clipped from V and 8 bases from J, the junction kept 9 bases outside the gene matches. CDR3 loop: CASILAGAGGTQYF. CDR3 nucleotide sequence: TGTGCCAGCATCCTAGCGGGAGCGGGGGGTACGCAGTATTTT.

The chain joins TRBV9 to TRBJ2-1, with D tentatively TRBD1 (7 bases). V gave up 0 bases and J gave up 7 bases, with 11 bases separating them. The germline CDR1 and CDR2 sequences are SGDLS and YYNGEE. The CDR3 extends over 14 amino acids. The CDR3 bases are TGTGCCAGCAGCGTAGACTCAGGGGGGAATGAGCAGTTCTTC. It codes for CASSVDSGGNEQFF.

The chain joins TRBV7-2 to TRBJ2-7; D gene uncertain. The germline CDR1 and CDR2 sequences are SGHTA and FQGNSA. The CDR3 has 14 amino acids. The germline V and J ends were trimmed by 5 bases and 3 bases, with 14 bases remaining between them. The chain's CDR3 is CASSPVVGLYEQYF. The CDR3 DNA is TGTGCCAGCAGCCCAGTAGTAGGTCTCTACGAGCAGTACTTC.

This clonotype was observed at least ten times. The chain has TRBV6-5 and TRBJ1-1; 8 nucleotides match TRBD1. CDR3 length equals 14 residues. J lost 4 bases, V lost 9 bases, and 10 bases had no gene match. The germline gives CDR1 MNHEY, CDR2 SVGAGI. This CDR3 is CASQRTGSGTEAFF. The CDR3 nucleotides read TGTGCCAGTCAGAGGACAGGGAGTGGCACTGAAGCTTTCTTT.

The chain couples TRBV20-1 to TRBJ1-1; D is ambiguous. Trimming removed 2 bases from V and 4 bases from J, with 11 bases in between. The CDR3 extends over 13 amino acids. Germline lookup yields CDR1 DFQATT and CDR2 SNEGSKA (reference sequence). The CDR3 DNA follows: TGCAGTGCTAGACTCTCAAAAGGCACTGAAGCTTTCTTT. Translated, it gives CSARLSKGTEAFF.

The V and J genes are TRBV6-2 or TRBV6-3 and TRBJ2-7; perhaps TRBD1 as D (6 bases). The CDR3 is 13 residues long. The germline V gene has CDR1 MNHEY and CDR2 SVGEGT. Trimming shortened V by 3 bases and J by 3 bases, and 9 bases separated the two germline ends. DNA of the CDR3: TGTGCCAGCAGTTATTCACAGGGCTACGAGCAGTACTTC. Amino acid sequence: CASSYSQGYEQYF.

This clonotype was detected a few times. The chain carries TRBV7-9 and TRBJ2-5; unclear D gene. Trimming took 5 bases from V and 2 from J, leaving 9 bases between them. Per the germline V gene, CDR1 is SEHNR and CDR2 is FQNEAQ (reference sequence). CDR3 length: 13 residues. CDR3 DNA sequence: TGTGCCAGCAGCCAGGAGTTACAAGAGACCCAGTACTTC. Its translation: CASSQELQETQYF. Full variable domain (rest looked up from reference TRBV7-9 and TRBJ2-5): DTGVSQNPRHKITKRGQNVTFRCDPISEHNRLYWYRQTLGQGPEFLTYFQNEAQLEKSRLLSDRFSAERPKGSFSTLEIQRTEQGDSAMYLCASSQELQETQYFGPGTRLLVL.

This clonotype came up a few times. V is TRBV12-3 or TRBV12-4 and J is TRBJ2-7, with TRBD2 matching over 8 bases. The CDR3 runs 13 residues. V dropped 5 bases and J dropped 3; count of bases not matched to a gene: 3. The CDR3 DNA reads TGTGCCAGCAGTCGGACTAGCTTCTACGAGCAGTACTTC. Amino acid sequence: CASSRTSFYEQYF.

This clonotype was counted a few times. The CDR3 loop is CASSYWRTGAATGELFF. In nucleotides, the CDR3 is TGTGCCAGCAGCTACTGGAGGACAGGGGCGGCGACCGGGGAGCTGTTTTTT. V and J are TRBV7-6 and TRBJ2-2, with TRBD1 matching over 9 bases. Germline CDR1 SGHVS, CDR2 FNYEAQ. V gave up 4 bases and J gave up 5 bases; unmatched junction bases: 11. CDR3 length: 17 amino acids.

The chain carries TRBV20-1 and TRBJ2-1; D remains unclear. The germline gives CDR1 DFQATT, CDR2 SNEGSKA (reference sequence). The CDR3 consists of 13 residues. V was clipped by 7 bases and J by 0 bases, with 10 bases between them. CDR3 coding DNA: TGCAGTGTGTGGCCGCCCTCCTACAATGAGCAGTTCTTC. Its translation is CSVWPPSYNEQFF.

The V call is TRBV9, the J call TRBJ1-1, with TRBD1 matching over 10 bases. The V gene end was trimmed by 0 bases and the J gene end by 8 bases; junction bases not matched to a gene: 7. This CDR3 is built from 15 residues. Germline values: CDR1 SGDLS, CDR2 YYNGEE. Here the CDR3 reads CASSVEGTGAGEAFF. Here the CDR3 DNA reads TGTGCCAGCAGCGTAGAGGGGACAGGGGCGGGAGAAGCTTTCTTT.

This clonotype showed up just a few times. CDR3 sequence (DNA): TGCGCCAGCAGCCCGCTACTAGGGATCTACGAGCAGTACTTC. Protein sequence: CASSPLLGIYEQYF. This rearrangement joins TRBV4-1 to TRBJ2-7, with D possibly matching TRBD2 (5 bases). This CDR3 is 14 amino acids long. Germline V gives CDR1 MGHRA, CDR2 YSYEKL. Trimming took off 4 bases at V and 3 bases at J, with 13 bases between the two ends.

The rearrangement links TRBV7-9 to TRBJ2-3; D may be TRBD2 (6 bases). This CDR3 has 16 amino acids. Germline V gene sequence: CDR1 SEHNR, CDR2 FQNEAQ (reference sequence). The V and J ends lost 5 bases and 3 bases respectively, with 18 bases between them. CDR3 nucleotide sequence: TGTGCCAGCAGCACCCACCCGGGAGATTGGACAGATACGCAGTATTTT. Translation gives CASSTHPGDWTDTQYF.

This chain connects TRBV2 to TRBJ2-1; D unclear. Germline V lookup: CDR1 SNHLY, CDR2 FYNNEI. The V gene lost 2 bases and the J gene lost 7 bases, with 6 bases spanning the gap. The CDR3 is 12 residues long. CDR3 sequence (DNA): TGTGCCAGCAGTGAATTGGAGAATGAGCAGTTCTTC. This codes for CASSELENEQFF.

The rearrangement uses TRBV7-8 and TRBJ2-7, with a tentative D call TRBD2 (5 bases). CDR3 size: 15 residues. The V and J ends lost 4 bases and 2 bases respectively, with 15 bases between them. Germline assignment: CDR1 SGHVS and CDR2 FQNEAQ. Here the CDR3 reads CASSYPPDSPYEQYF. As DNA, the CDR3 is TGTGCCAGCAGCTACCCCCCGGACTCCCCCTACGAGCAGTACTTC.

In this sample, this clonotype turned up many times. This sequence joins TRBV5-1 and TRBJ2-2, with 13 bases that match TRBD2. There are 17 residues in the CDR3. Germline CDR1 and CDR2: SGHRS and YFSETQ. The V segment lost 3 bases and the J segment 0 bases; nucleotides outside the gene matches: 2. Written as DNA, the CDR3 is TGCGCCAGCAGCTGGACTAGCGGGAGCCCGAACACCGGGGAGCTGTTTTTT. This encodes CASSWTSGSPNTGELFF.

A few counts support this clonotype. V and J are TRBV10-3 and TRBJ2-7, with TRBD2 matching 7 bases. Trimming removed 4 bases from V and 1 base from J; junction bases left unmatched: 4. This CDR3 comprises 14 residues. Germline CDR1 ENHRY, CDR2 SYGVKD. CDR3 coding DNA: TGTGCCATCAGTGGAGCGGGGTTTTCCTACGAGCAGTACTTC. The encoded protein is CAISGAGFSYEQYF.

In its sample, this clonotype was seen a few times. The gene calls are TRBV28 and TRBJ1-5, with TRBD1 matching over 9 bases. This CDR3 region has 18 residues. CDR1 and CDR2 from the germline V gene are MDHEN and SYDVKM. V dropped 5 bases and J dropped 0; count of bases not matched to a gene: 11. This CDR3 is CASSLALGTGPSNQPQHF. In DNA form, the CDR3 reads TGTGCCAGCAGTCTGGCTCTAGGGACAGGGCCTAGCAATCAGCCCCAGCATTTT.

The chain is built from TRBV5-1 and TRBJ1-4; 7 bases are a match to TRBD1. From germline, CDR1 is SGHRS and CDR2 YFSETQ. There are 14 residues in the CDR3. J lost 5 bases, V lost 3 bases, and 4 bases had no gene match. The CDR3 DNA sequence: TGCGCCAGCAGCTGGACAGGACACAATGAAAAACTGTTTTTT. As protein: CASSWTGHNEKLFF. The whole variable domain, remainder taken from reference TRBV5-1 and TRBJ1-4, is KAGVTQTPRYLIKTRGQQVTLSCSPISGHRSVSWYQQTPGQGLQFLFEYFSETQRNKGNFPGRFSGRQFSNSRSEMNVSTLELGDSALYLCASSWTGHNEKLFFGSGTQLSVL.

The CDR3 sequence is CASTAGSGNTIYF. In DNA form, the CDR3 reads TGTGCCAGCACCGCCGGCTCTGGAAACACCATATATTTT. The chain couples TRBV12-3 or TRBV12-4 to TRBJ1-3, with unresolved D. The V end lost 7 bases, the J end lost 0 bases, and 7 bases lay between the germline ends. This CDR3 region has 13 residues.

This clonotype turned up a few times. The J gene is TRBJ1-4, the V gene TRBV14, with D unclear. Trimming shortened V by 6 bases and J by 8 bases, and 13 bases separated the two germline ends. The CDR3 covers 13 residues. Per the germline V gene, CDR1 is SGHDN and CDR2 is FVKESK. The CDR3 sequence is CASSQEVREKLFF. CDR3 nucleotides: TGTGCCAGCAGTCAGGAAGTCCGAGAAAAACTGTTTTTT.

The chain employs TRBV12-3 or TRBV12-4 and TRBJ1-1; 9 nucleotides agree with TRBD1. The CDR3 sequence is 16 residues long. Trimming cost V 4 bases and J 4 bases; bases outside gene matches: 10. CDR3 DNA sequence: TGTGCCAGCAGTTCCGCGGACAGGGGTCTAGCCACTGAAGCTTTCTTT. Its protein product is CASSSADRGLATEAFF.

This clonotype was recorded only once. CDR3 sequence (DNA): TGTGCCATCCGAGGGTTCGGGGAGCTGTTTTTT. Translated, it gives CAIRGFGELFF. This chain connects TRBV6-5 to TRBJ2-2; D is possibly TRBD2 (5 bases). The CDR3 consists of 11 residues. Trimming took off 10 bases at V and 7 bases at J, with 10 bases between the two ends. The germline V gene encodes CDR1 MNHEY and CDR2 SVGAGI.

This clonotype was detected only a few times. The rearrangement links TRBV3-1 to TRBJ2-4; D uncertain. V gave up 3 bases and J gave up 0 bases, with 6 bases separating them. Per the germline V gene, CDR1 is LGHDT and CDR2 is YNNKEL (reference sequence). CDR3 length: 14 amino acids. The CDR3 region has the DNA TGTGCCAGCAGCCATTCGCTAGCCAAAAACATTCAGTACTTC. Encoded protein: CASSHSLAKNIQYF.

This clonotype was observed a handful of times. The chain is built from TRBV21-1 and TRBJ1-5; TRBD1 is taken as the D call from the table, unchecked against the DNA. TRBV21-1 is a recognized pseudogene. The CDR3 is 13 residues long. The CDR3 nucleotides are TGTGCCAGTGAATTGGGGGTGAATCAGCCCCAGCATTTT. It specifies CASELGVNQPQHF.

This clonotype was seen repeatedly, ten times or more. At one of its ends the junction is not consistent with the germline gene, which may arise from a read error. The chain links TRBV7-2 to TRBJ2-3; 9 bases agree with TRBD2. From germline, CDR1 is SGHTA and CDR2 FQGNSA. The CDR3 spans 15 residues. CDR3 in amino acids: CASSLGGRAGDTQYF. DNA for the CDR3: TGTGCCAGCAGTTTAGGCGGGAGGGCCGGAGATACGCAGTATTTT.